These 9 T cell receptor beta chains share one sample of origin, sequenced in a study of cytomegalovirus exposure and HLA in healthy donors. Libraries were prepared by immunoSEQ multiplex PCR; TCRdb keeps only in-frame clonotypes and omits some of them. The sample records around 140,000 clones, roughly nine tenths being singletons. Sequencing was done on a sample of PBMCs. The receptors were gathered from a woman aged 18-29 years in good health and CMV-seronegative.

The V call is TRBV5-1, the J call TRBJ2-7, with TRBD2 as a possible D gene (6 bases). Germline CDR1 SGHRS, CDR2 YFSETQ. CDR3 length equals 15 residues. V shed 4 bases and J shed 0 bases, with 14 bases lying between them. The CDR3: CASSGGAGYSYEQYF. The CDR3 DNA sequence: TGCGCCAGCAGCGGAGGTGCGGGGTACTCCTACGAGCAGTACTTC.

The chain is built from TRBV4-1 and TRBJ1-2; D is unresolved. Germline V lookup: CDR1 MGHRA, CDR2 YSYEKL. Trimming shortened V by 4 bases and J by 0 bases, and 15 bases separated the two germline ends. CDR3 length: 16 residues. The DNA of the CDR3 is TGCGCCAGCAGCCCGCGGGTACCACCAACTAACTATGGCTACACCTTC. It encodes CASSPRVPPTNYGYTF.

Worth noting for this clone: The same CDR3 is also encoded by other DNA sequences in this sample. The rearrangement joins TRBV7-3 to TRBJ1-1, with 7 positions matching TRBD1. The CDR3 covers 13 residues. The germline V gene has CDR1 SGHTA and CDR2 FQGTGA. V was clipped by 5 bases and J by 2 bases; unmatched bases: 2. This CDR3 is CASSRDRNTEAFF. In DNA, the CDR3 is TGTGCCAGCAGCCGGGACAGAAACACTGAAGCTTTCTTT.

This clone occurred a few times. This chain links TRBV6-5 with TRBJ2-1; 8 nucleotides line up with TRBD2. This CDR3 region has 14 residues. Germline assignment: CDR1 MNHEY and CDR2 SVGAGI. J lost 9 bases, V lost 6 bases, and 10 bases had no gene match. The DNA for the CDR3 is TGTGCCAGCAGAAGAGCCAGCGGGGGAGGTGAGCAGTTCTTC. Encoded protein: CASRRASGGGEQFF.

The chain uses TRBV7-9 and TRBJ2-7, with D possibly TRBD2 on 5 matching bases. The CDR3 is made up of 12 amino acids. V dropped 1 base and J dropped 6 bases, with 7 bases sitting between them. Germline V gene lookup returns CDR1 SEHNR and CDR2 FQNEAQ (reference sequence). The CDR3: CASSLGGSEQYF. CDR3 in DNA: TGTGCCAGCAGCTTAGGCGGGTCCGAGCAGTACTTC.

Worth noting for this clone: Its ends do not fully match the called genes, so a read error is possible. This chain links TRBV6-6 with TRBJ2-3; 8 bases align to TRBD1. CDR3 size: 12 residues. Germline CDR1 is MNHNY and CDR2 is SVGAGI (reference sequence). CDR3 protein: CASSYGQGRLRF. The CDR3 DNA reads as TGTGCCAGCAGTTATGGACAGGGCCGGCTCAGGTTT.

The chain has TRBV5-1 and TRBJ2-3; 7 bases align to TRBD1. CDR3 length: 16 residues. The germline V gene has CDR1 SGHRS and CDR2 YFSETQ. The trim removed 4 bases at V and 1 base at J, leaving 9 bases unmatched. The CDR3: CASSAGTAPGTDTQYF. The CDR3 DNA is TGCGCCAGCAGCGCCGGGACAGCCCCTGGCACAGATACGCAGTATTTT.

The rearrangement links TRBV5-1 to TRBJ2-1; the D is unclear. The CDR3 loop spans 12 amino acids. Trimming removed 4 bases from V and 7 bases from J, with 9 bases in between. Germline CDR1 and CDR2: SGHRS and YFSETQ. CDR3 nucleotide sequence: TGCGCCAGCAGCCCCTTAGAAAATGAGCAGTTCTTC. Protein product: CASSPLENEQFF.

This chain connects TRBV4-1 to TRBJ2-1; 10 positions match TRBD2. Germline loops: CDR1 MGHRA, CDR2 YSYEKL. This CDR3 is built from 17 residues. With 7 bases clipped from V and 9 bases from J, the junction kept 18 bases outside the gene matches. DNA for the CDR3: TGCGCCAGCAACCGTGAATTACTAGCGGGGAGCGGCGGTGAGCAGTTCTTC. It is translated as CASNRELLAGSGGEQFF.